Listed below are T cell receptor beta chains from one sample, sequenced in a study of CD8+ T cells in alopecia areata. Profiling relied on immunoSEQ multiplex PCR, and the TCRdb table lists in-frame clones only, not all of them. Of about 110,000 clones listed, under 60% are singletons. Sequencing was performed on NKG2D-low CD8+ T cells sorted from blood. Every receptor here comes from a human donor with alopecia areata. Each CDR3 is given with its conserved first and last residue. Fields, in order: D gene, J gene, CDR3 length, V gene, clone size, CDR3 protein, CDR3 DNA. D genes are given only for firm matches. Clone sizes are given selectively: once, few, many, or a class where the clone is expanded.

d_call: .
j_call: TRBJ2-1
cdr3_length: 14
v_call: TRBV6-6
clone_size: .
cdr3_aa: CASRTESSYNEQFF
cdr3_nt: TGTGCCAGCAGGACAGAGAGCTCCTACAATGAGCAGTTCTTC

d_call: TRBD1
j_call: TRBJ1-1
cdr3_length: 15
v_call: TRBV27
clone_size: .
cdr3_aa: CASTTRTGGMTEAFF
cdr3_nt: TGTGCCAGCACCACCAGGACAGGGGGAATGACTGAAGCTTTCTTT

d_call: .
j_call: TRBJ2-3
cdr3_length: 15
v_call: TRBV7-9
clone_size: few
cdr3_aa: CASSLALEPTDTQYF
cdr3_nt: TGTGCCAGCAGCTTAGCACTCGAGCCCACAGATACGCAGTATTTT

d_call: .
j_call: TRBJ1-4
cdr3_length: 14
v_call: TRBV2
clone_size: .
cdr3_aa: CASSSSALDEKLFF
cdr3_nt: TGTGCCAGCAGCTCCTCAGCGTTGGATGAAAAACTGTTTTTT

d_call: .
j_call: TRBJ2-7
cdr3_length: 15
v_call: TRBV28
clone_size: .
cdr3_aa: CASTSPGTTWDVQYF
cdr3_nt: TGTGCCAGCACCAGTCCCGGGACGACCTGGGATGTGCAGTACTTC

d_call: .
j_call: TRBJ2-7
cdr3_length: 12
v_call: TRBV10-3
clone_size: .
cdr3_aa: CAISSNSYEQYF
cdr3_nt: TGTGCCATCAGTTCTAACTCCTACGAGCAGTACTTC

d_call: TRBD1
j_call: TRBJ2-7
cdr3_length: 13
v_call: TRBV2
clone_size: .
cdr3_aa: CASRPRQGYEQYF
cdr3_nt: TGTGCCAGCAGGCCCAGACAGGGGTACGAGCAGTACTTC

d_call: .
j_call: TRBJ1-3
cdr3_length: 15
v_call: TRBV5-6
clone_size: once
cdr3_aa: CASSFVTDSGNTIYF
cdr3_nt: TGTGCCAGCAGCTTCGTGACCGACTCTGGAAACACCATATATTTT

d_call: .
j_call: TRBJ2-1
cdr3_length: 12
v_call: TRBV7-9
clone_size: few
cdr3_aa: CASSLEQLEQFF
cdr3_nt: TGTGCCAGCAGCTTAGAACAACTAGAGCAGTTCTTC

d_call: TRBD2
j_call: TRBJ2-1
cdr3_length: 18
v_call: TRBV9
clone_size: .
cdr3_aa: CASSPSGTSGRAYNEQFF
cdr3_nt: TGTGCCAGCAGCCCCAGCGGGACTAGCGGGAGGGCCTACAATGAGCAGTTCTTC

d_call: .
j_call: TRBJ2-1
cdr3_length: 16
v_call: TRBV4-1
clone_size: .
cdr3_aa: CASSQFTGVVYNEQFF
cdr3_nt: TGCGCCAGCAGCCAATTTACGGGAGTAGTATACAATGAGCAGTTCTTC